This T cell receptor beta chain was sequenced in a study of blood T cell repertoires in COVID-19. About the research overall: The origin of the acute and convalescent COVID-19 samples was the United States, Italy and Spain.

After removal of 4 bases from V and 2 bases from J, the junction contained 2 bases not matched to a gene. The CDR3 totals 13 residues. Germline CDR1 and CDR2: MDHEN and SYDVKM. This table comes from immunoSEQ multiplex PCR, and its TCRdb copy is limited to in-frame clones, with some not included. This table holds about 120,000 clones, about 74% found once. This rearrangement joins TRBV28 to TRBJ2-7, with TRBD1 matching over 7 bases. Specimen: peripheral blood. The TCR originated in a human donor in a cohort sampled during active COVID-19. The CDR3 DNA reads as TGTGCCAGCAGTTGGCAGGGGGCCTACGAGCAGTACTTC. This translates into CASSWQGAYEQYF.